This T cell receptor (beta chain) was captured by sequencing in a study of CD8 T cells in ankylosing spondylitis. Findings and caveats of the study: There were earlier reports of some motif variants in reactive arthritis synovial fluid and blood. Roughly eight highly homologous variants made up a TCR beta motif that seemed to typify ankylosing spondylitis blood. Within matched ankylosing spondylitis synovial fluid, disease-linked clones were reportedly significantly enriched.

Turning to this clonotype: Its antigen is undetermined.

Via MiXCR, TCRdb re-called the 5' RACE reads, giving one row per CDR3 protein. Of more than 250,000 distinct CDR3 sequences in the sample, roughly 8% were seen once. Per germline, CDR1 DFQATT and CDR2 SNEGSKA (reference sequence). This CDR3 spans 15 amino acids. V lost 2 bases to trimming and J lost 4 bases; unmatched junction nucleotides: 7. The chain uses TRBV20-1 and TRBJ2-7, with 11 bases lining up with TRBD2. The sample taken for sequencing was blood, either unsorted or a sorted T cell fraction (not recorded which). The TCR originated in a male donor with ankylosing spondylitis. Here the CDR3 reads CSARKRLAGTYEQYF. The CDR3, as DNA: TGCAGTGCTAGAAAAAGACTAGCGGGAACATACGAGCAGTACTTC.